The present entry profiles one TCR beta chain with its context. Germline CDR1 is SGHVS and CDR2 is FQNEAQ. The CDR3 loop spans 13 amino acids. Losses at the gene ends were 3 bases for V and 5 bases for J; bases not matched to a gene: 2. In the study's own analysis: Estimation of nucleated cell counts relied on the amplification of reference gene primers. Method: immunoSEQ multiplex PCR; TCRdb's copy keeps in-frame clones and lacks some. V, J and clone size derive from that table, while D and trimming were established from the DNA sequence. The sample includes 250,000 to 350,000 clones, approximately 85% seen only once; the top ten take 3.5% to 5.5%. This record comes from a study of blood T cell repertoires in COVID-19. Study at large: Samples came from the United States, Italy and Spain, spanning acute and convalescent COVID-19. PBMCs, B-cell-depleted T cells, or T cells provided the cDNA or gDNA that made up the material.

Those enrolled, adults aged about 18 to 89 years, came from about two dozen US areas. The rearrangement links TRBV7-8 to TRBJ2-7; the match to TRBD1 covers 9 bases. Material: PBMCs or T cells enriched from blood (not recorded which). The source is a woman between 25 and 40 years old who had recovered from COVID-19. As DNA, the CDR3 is TGTGCCAGCAGCTTCGGGACAGGGAACGAGCAGTACTTC. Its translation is CASSFGTGNEQYF.